This is a list of T cell receptor beta chains from one sample in a study of T cells in localized non-small cell lung cancer. The repertoire was sequenced with immunoSEQ multiplex PCR; TCRdb's copy has only in-frame clones and lacks some. The sample contains about 8,000 clones, around 87% of which appear only once. The starting material was peripheral blood, obtained before any cancer treatment. These receptors were taken from a male donor older than 55 with stage III lung adenocarcinoma. The CDR3 runs from the conserved cysteine through the conserved F or W. The order of the fields is D gene, J gene, V gene, clone size, CDR3 protein, CDR3 DNA. D genes are given only for firm matches. Clone sizes are given selectively: once, few, many, or a class where the clone is expanded.

.,TRBJ1-4,TRBV27,.,CASSLSRAGNEKLFF,TGTGCCAGCAGTTTATCGCGAGCAGGGAATGAAAAACTGTTTTTT
.,TRBJ1-1,TRBV19,few,CASSWWNTEAFF,TGTGCCAGTAGTTGGTGGAACACTGAAGCTTTCTTT
.,TRBJ1-5,TRBV30,.,CAWNQGMEQPQHF,TGTGCCTGGAATCAGGGGATGGAGCAGCCCCAGCATTTT
.,TRBJ2-7,TRBV6-1,few,CASSEEEAPSSYEQYF,TGTGCCAGCAGTGAGGAGGAAGCTCCCAGCTCCTACGAGCAGTACTTC
TRBD2,TRBJ2-1,TRBV7-2,.,CASSLVGTSGIYNEQFF,TGTGCCAGCAGCTTAGTGGGGACTAGCGGGATCTACAATGAGCAGTTCTTC
.,TRBJ1-1,TRBV7-6,.,CASSSIIAFF,TGTGCCAGCAGCTCAATCATAGCTTTCTTT
TRBD1,TRBJ2-2,TRBV5-1,.,CASSLGQGNTGELFF,TGCGCCAGCAGCCTGGGACAGGGAAACACCGGGGAGCTGTTTTTT
.,TRBJ1-5,TRBV4-1,.,CASSLIFEGNQPQHF,TGCGCCAGCAGCCTGATATTCGAGGGCAATCAGCCCCAGCATTTT
TRBD2,TRBJ2-7,TRBV7-2,.,CASSYTSGGGYEQYF,TGTGCCAGCAGCTATACTAGCGGGGGCGGATACGAGCAGTACTTC
TRBD1,TRBJ1-2,TRBV13,.,CASSPGQGMEVHNYGYTF,TGTGCCAGCAGCCCCGGACAGGGGATGGAGGTACATAACTATGGCTACACCTTC
.,TRBJ2-7,TRBV21-1,.,CASSFRTGGKGRHEQYF,TGTGCCAGCAGCTTTCGGACAGGGGGAAAGGGTAGGCACGAGCAGTACTTC
.,TRBJ1-2,TRBV12-5,.,CASGLRGFGYTF,TGTGCTAGTGGTTTGAGAGGGTTCGGCTACACCTTC
.,TRBJ1-1,TRBV4-2,.,CASSQEVRETEAFF,TGTGCCAGCAGCCAAGAAGTACGGGAGACTGAAGCTTTCTTT
.,TRBJ1-2,TRBV5-6,.,CASSLGPTDYGYTF,TGTGCCAGCAGCTTGGGACCCACGGACTATGGCTACACCTTC
TRBD1,TRBJ1-5,TRBV5-1,.,CASSLGQGAHQPQHF,TGCGCCAGCAGCTTGGGACAGGGGGCCCACCAGCCCCAGCATTTT
.,TRBJ1-3,TRBV18,few,CASSPRGVGDRRSGNTIYF,TGTGCCAGCTCACCCCGAGGGGTGGGCGATAGGCGATCTGGAAACACCATATATTTT
TRBD1,TRBJ2-1,TRBV29-1,.,CSVRTGGGNEQFF,TGCAGCGTGAGGACAGGGGGGGGCAATGAGCAGTTCTTC
.,TRBJ1-3,TRBV15,.,CATSRDAGSNTIYF,TGTGCCACCAGCAGAGATGCAGGGTCCAACACCATATATTTT
.,TRBJ2-7,TRBV19,.,CASSSLHPGEQYF,TGTGCCAGTAGCAGTCTACACCCTGGAGAGCAGTACTTC
TRBD1,TRBJ2-7,TRBV6-5,.,CASRLLQGAGYEQYF,TGTGCCAGCAGGCTCCTACAGGGGGCGGGATACGAGCAGTACTTC
TRBD1,TRBJ2-5,TRBV6-1,.,CASTDRGNQGTQYF,TGTGCCAGCACAGACAGGGGGAACCAAGGGACCCAGTACTTC
TRBD1,TRBJ2-5,TRBV19,.,CASSPTGRSTQYF,TGTGCCAGTAGTCCGACAGGGAGAAGTACCCAGTACTTC
.,TRBJ1-1,TRBV5-8,.,CASSLPLVNTEAFF,TGTGCCAGCAGCTTACCCTTGGTGAACACTGAAGCTTTCTTT
.,TRBJ2-1,TRBV29-1,.,CSAVLGGLTEQFF,TGCAGCGCTGTCCTTGGGGGTTTAACGGAGCAGTTCTTC
.,TRBJ2-1,TRBV5-8,.,CASYAMRNGEFF,TGTGCCAGCTATGCTATGCGGAACGGGGAGTTCTTC
.,TRBJ1-3,TRBV13,few,CASSLGQIHSGNTIYF,TGTGCCAGCAGCTTAGGTCAGATCCACTCTGGAAACACCATATATTTT
.,TRBJ2-1,TRBV5-1,.,CASSSTGSTRSDMQFF,TGCGCCAGCAGCTCCACAGGGTCCACGAGGTCCGATATGCAGTTCTTC
.,TRBJ1-2,TRBV6-6,.,CASSYSDSRDYGYTF,TGTGCCAGCAGTTACTCGGACTCGAGGGACTATGGCTACACCTTC
.,TRBJ2-2,TRBV4-1,.,CASSQKAYTGELFF,TGCGCCAGCAGCCAAAAGGCCTACACCGGGGAGCTGTTTTTT
TRBD2,TRBJ2-7,TRBV27,.,CASSFEVAGGPYEQYF,TGTGCCAGCAGTTTCGAGGTAGCGGGAGGGCCCTACGAGCAGTACTTC
.,TRBJ2-5,TRBV7-2,.,CASSLVRAEGETQYF,TGTGCCAGCAGCTTAGTTCGGGCGGAGGGGGAGACCCAGTACTTC
.,TRBJ2-2,TRBV21-1,.,CASSTGTGDTGELFF,TGTGCCAGCAGCACAGGAACCGGGGACACCGGGGAGCTGTTTTTT
TRBD1,TRBJ2-7,TRBV7-2,.,CASSLDRGKNDEQYF,TGTGCCAGCAGCCTGGACAGGGGGAAAAATGACGAGCAGTACTTC
.,TRBJ2-1,TRBV15,.,CATSRRSGQNNEQFF,TGTGCCACCAGCAGAAGGTCAGGACAGAACAATGAGCAGTTCTTC
TRBD2,TRBJ2-1,TRBV5-8,.,CASSLEMGTSRNNEQFF,TGTGCCAGCAGCTTGGAAATGGGGACTAGCAGGAACAATGAGCAGTTCTTC
.,TRBJ1-1,TRBV6-1,.,CASRSGTVNTEAFF,TGTGCCAGCAGGTCCGGGACGGTGAACACTGAAGCTTTCTTT
.,TRBJ2-7,TRBV7-2,.,CASSFPSTEEQYF,TGTGCCAGCAGCTTCCCCTCGACAGAAGAGCAGTACTTC
TRBD1,TRBJ2-6,TRBV5-1,.,CASSLGPTGASGANVLTF,TGCGCCAGCAGCTTGGGGCCGACAGGGGCCTCTGGGGCCAACGTCCTGACTTTC
TRBD1,TRBJ1-2,TRBV7-2,.,CASTPLVGQGARGYTF,TGTGCCAGCACCCCCCTTGTGGGACAGGGGGCGCGGGGCTACACCTTC
.,TRBJ1-6,TRBV6-5,.,CASSYSVNSPLHF,TGTGCCAGCAGTTACTCAGTGAATTCACCCCTCCACTTT
.,TRBJ2-7,TRBV21-1,.,CASSLRDRGHEQYF,TGTGCCAGCAGCCTCCGGGACAGGGGCCACGAGCAGTACTTC
.,TRBJ2-1,TRBV5-1,.,CASSLVQSSYNEQFF,TGCGCCAGCAGCTTGGTACAGAGCTCCTACAATGAGCAGTTCTTC
TRBD2,TRBJ2-1,TRBV15,.,CATSRDVVLAGVLDEQFF,TGTGCCACCAGCAGAGATGTCGTGCTAGCGGGAGTATTGGATGAGCAGTTCTTC
.,TRBJ1-2,TRBV5-8,once,CASSLRLARGYTF,TGTGCCAGCAGCCTCAGACTGGCCCGCGGCTACACCTTC